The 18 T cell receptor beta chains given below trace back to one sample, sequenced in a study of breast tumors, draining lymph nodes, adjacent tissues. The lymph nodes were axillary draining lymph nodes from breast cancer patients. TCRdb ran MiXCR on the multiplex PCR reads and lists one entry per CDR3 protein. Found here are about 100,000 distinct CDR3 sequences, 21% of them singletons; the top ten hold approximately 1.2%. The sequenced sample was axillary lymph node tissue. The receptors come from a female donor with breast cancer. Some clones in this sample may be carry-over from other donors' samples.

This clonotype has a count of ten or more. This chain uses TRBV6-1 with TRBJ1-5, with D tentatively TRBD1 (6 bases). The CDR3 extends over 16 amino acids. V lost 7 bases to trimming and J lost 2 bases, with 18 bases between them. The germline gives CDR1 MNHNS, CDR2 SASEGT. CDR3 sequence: CASNFGGAVGNQPQHF. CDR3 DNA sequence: TGTGCCAGCAACTTCGGGGGGGCCGTCGGCAATCAGCCCCAGCATTTT.

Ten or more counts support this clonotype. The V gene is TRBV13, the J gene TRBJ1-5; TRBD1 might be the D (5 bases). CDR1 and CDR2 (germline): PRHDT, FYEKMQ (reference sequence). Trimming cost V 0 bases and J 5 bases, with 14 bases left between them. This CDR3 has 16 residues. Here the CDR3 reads CASSLGPGRSDQPQHF. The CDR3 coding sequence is TGTGCCAGCAGCTTAGGTCCAGGGAGAAGCGATCAGCCCCAGCATTTT. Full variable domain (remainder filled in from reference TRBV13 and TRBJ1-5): AAGVIQSPRHLIKEKRETATLKCYPIPRHDTVYWYQQGPGQDPQFLISFYEKMQSDKGSIPDRFSAQQFSDYHSELNMSSLELGDSALYFCASSLGPGRSDQPQHFGDGTRLSIL.

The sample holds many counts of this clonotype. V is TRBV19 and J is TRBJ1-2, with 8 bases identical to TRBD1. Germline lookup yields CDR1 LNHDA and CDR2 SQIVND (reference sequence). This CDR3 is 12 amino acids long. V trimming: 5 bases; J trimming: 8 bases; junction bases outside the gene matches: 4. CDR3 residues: CASSQTGEGYTF. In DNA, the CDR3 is TGTGCCAGTAGTCAGACAGGGGAAGGCTACACCTTC.

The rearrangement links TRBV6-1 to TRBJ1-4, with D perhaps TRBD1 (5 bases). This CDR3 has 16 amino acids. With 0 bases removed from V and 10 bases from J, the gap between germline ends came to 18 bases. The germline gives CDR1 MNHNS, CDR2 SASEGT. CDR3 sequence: CASSEAGARADGKLFF. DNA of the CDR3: TGTGCCAGCAGTGAAGCAGGGGCACGGGCCGACGGAAAACTGTTTTTT.

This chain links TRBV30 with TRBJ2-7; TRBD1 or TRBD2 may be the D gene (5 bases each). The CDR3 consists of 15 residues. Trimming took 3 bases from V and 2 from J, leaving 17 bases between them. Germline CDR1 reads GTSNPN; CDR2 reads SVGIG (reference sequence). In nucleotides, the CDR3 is TGTGCCTGGAGATGGGAAGGGACCCAAGCCTACGAGCAGTACTTC. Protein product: CAWRWEGTQAYEQYF.

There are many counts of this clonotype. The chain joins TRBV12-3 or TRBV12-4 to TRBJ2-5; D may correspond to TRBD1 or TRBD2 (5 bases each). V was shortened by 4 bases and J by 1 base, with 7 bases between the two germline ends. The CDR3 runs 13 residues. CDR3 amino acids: CASSWGFQETQYF. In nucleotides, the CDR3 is TGTGCCAGCAGTTGGGGGTTCCAAGAGACCCAGTACTTC.

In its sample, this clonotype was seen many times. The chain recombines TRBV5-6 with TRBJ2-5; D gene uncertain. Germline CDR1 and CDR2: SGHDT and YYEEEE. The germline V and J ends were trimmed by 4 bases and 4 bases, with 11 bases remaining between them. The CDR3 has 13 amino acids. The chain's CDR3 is CASSDSNPETQYF. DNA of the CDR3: TGTGCCAGCAGCGATAGTAACCCAGAGACCCAGTACTTC.

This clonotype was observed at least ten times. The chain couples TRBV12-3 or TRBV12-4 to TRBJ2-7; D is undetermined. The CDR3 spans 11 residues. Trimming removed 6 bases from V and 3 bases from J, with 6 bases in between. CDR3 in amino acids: CASSLNYEQYF. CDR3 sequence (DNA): TGTGCCAGCAGCTTGAACTACGAGCAGTACTTC.

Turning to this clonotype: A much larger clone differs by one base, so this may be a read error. The CDR3 bases are TGTGCCAGCAGCTCGACTCGGGACAGGGTTACCAGCGAGCAGTACTTC. This encodes CASSSTRDRVTSEQYF. The chain joins TRBV5-4 to TRBJ2-7; 9 bases fit TRBD1. The V gene end was trimmed by 3 bases and the J gene end by 6 bases; junction bases not matched to a gene: 13. In germline, CDR1 is SGHNT, CDR2 YYREEE (reference sequence). The CDR3 length is 16 residues.

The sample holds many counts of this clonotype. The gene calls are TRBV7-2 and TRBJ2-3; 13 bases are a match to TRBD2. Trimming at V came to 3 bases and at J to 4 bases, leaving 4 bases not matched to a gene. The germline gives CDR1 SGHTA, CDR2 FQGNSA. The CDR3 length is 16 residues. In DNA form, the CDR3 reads TGTGCCAGCAGCTTCCTACTAGCGGGAGGGCCAGATACGCAGTATTTT. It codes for CASSFLLAGGPDTQYF. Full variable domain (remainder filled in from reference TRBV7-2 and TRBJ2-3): GAGVSQSPSNKVTEKGKDVELRCDPISGHTALYWYRQSLGQGLEFLIYFQGNSAPDKSGLPSDRFSAERTGGSVSTLTIQRTQQEDSAVYLCASSFLLAGGPDTQYFGPGTRLTVL.

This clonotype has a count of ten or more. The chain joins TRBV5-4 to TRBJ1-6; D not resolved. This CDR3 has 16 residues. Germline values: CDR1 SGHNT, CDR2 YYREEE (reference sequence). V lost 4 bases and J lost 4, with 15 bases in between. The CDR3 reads CASSLKSGPYNSPLHF. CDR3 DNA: TGTGCCAGCAGCCTAAAGTCGGGTCCTTATAATTCACCCCTCCACTTT.

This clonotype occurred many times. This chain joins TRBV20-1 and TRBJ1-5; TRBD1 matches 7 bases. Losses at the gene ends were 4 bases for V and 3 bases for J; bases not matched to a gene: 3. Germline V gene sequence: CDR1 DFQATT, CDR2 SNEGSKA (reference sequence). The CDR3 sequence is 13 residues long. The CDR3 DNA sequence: TGCAGTGCTAAGGGACAGCACAATCAGCCCCAGCATTTT. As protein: CSAKGQHNQPQHF.

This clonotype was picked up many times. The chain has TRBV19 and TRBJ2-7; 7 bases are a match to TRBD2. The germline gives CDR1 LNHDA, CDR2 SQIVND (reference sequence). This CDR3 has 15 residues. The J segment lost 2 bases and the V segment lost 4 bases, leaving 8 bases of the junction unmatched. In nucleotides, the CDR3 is TGTGCCAGTAGTAGGAGCTCTAGCGGACCCTACGAGCAGTACTTC. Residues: CASSRSSSGPYEQYF.

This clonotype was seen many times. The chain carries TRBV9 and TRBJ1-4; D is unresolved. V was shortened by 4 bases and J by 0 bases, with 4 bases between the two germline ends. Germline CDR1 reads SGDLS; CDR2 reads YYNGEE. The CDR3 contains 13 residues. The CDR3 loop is CASSSATNEKLFF. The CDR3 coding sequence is TGTGCCAGCAGCTCCGCAACTAATGAAAAACTGTTTTTT. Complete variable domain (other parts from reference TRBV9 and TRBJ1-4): DSGVTQTPKHLITATGQRVTLRCSPRSGDLSVYWYQQSLDQGLQFLIQYYNGEERAKGNILERFSAQQFPDLHSELNLSSLELGDSALYFCASSSATNEKLFFGSGTQLSVL.

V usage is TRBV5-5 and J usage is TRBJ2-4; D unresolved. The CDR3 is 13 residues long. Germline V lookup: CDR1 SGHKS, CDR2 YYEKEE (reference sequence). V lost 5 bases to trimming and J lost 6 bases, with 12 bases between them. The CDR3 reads CASRPDGINIQYF. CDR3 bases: TGTGCCAGCAGGCCGGACGGAATAAACATTCAGTACTTC.

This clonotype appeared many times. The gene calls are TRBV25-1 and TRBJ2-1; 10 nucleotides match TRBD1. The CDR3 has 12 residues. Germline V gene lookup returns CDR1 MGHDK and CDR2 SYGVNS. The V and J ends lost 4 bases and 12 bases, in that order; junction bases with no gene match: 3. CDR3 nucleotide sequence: TGTGCCAGCAGTGGACAGGGGGCAGGGCAGTTCTTC. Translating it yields CASSGQGAGQFF.

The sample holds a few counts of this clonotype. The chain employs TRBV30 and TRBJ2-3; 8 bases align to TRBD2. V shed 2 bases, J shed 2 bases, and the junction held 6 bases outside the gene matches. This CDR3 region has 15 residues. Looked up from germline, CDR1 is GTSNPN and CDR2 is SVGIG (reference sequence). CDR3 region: CAWSRGGLTTDTQYF. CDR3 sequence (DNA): TGTGCCTGGAGTCGGGGGGGGCTTACCACAGATACGCAGTATTTT.

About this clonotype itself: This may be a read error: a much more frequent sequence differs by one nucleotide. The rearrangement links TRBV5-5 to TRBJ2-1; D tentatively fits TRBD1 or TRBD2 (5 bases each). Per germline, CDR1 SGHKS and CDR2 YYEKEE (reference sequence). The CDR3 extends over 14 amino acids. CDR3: CAGSFRDRGNEQFF. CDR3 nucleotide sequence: TGTGCCGGCAGCTTCCGGGACCGAGGGAATGAGCAGTTCTTC.